Listed here is a single T cell receptor (beta chain). The data were obtained in a study of shared clonotypes between healthy human individuals. Trimming pared 4 bases from V and 7 bases from J, leaving 17 bases between. Germline CDR1 is WSHSY and CDR2 is SAAADI. There are 15 residues in the CDR3. The repertoire was sequenced with immunoSEQ multiplex PCR; TCRdb's copy has only in-frame clones and lacks some. The sample lists under 600,000 clones; roughly 95% were seen once. This chain connects TRBV10-2 to TRBJ1-5; a weak D match, TRBD1 (5 bases). Sequencing was carried out using naive CD4+ T cells sorted from blood. Subset noted: CD45RA+ positively selected. The TCR originated in a woman aged 25 to 39 in good health. CDR3: CASSGGGRARQPQHF. As DNA, the CDR3 is TGCGCCAGCAGTGGTGGTGGCAGGGCGAGACAGCCCCAGCATTTT.